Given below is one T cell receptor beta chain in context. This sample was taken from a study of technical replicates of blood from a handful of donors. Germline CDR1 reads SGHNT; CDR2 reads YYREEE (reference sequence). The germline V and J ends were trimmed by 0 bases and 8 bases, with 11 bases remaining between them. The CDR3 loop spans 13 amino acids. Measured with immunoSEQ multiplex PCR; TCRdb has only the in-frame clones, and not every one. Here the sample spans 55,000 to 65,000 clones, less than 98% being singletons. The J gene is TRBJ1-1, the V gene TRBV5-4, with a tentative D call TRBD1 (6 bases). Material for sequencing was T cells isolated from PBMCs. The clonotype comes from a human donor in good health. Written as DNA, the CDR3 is TGTGCCAGCAGCTTGGTGGGGACATCGGAAGCTTTCTTT. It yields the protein CASSLVGTSEAFF.